The 28 T cell receptor beta chains in this list originate from one sample, sequenced in a study of blood T cell repertoires in COVID-19. Profiled with immunoSEQ multiplex PCR; TCRdb holds only in-frame clones, not every one. Among about 230,000 clones, approximately 90% were seen once, and the ten largest hold 2% to 2.5%. Input material: PBMCs or T cells enriched from blood (not recorded which). These TCRs come from a woman aged 40 to 50 with acute COVID-19.

The chain uses TRBV11-3 and TRBJ2-2, with D uncertain. The CDR3 has 14 amino acids. V gave up 3 bases and J gave up 0 bases, with 5 bases separating them. Germline loops: CDR1 SGHNT, CDR2 YENEEA. In DNA, the CDR3 is TGTGCCAGCAGCTTTAGCACGAACACCGGGGAGCTGTTTTTT. Protein sequence: CASSFSTNTGELFF.

The V gene is TRBV19, the J gene TRBJ1-5; 10 bases match TRBD1. The CDR3 has 16 residues. Germline trimming cut 1 base from V and 6 bases from J; bases unmatched to any gene: 6. CDR1 and CDR2 from the germline V gene are LNHDA and SQIVND (reference sequence). This CDR3 reads CASSIGSGTGVQPQHF. The CDR3 DNA is TGTGCCAGTAGTATAGGGAGCGGGACAGGGGTTCAGCCCCAGCATTTT.

J is TRBJ2-7 and V is TRBV5-4, with 7 bases fitting TRBD2. The J segment lost 6 bases and the V segment lost 4 bases, leaving 13 bases of the junction unmatched. The V gene's germline CDR1 is SGHNT and CDR2 YYREEE (reference sequence). The CDR3 extends over 15 amino acids. DNA of the CDR3: TGTGCCAGCAGCGAGGTTGCGGGGGTTTGGAGCGAGCAGTACTTC. Its translation is CASSEVAGVWSEQYF.

The V and J genes are TRBV10-3 and TRBJ1-3, with D unresolved. This CDR3 is built from 15 residues. Germline CDR1 ENHRY, CDR2 SYGVKD. V gave up 6 bases and J gave up 0 bases, with 12 bases separating them. CDR3 loop: CAIRGPGYSGNTIYF. DNA of the CDR3: TGTGCCATCAGAGGTCCGGGATACTCTGGAAACACCATATATTTT.

The genes are TRBV2 and TRBJ1-5; 8 bases agree with TRBD1. In germline, CDR1 is SNHLY, CDR2 FYNNEI. The CDR3 has 15 residues. With V trimmed by 4 bases and J by 9 bases, 11 bases remained unmatched. The CDR3 region has the DNA TGTGCCAGCAGTGTTGGTGGACAGGGCCTTGGGCCCCAGCATTTT. This encodes CASSVGGQGLGPQHF.

The V call is TRBV5-6, the J call TRBJ1-2, with 7 bases identical to TRBD1. Looked up from germline, CDR1 is SGHDT and CDR2 is YYEEEE. V dropped 4 bases and J dropped 2; count of bases not matched to a gene: 11. This CDR3 is built from 16 residues. This CDR3 reads CASSRSNRGGNYGYTF. In DNA form, the CDR3 reads TGTGCCAGCAGCCGGTCTAACAGGGGCGGGAACTATGGCTACACCTTC.

V and J are TRBV24-1 and TRBJ2-3; 9 positions match TRBD2. After removal of 4 bases from V and 4 bases from J, the junction contained 8 bases not matched to a gene. The length of the CDR3 is 16 residues. Germline CDR1 reads KGHDR; CDR2 reads SFDVKD. DNA for the CDR3: TGTGCCACCAGTGACAGTAGCGGGAGTGTCTCAGATACGCAGTATTTT. Its translation: CATSDSSGSVSDTQYF.

The gene calls are TRBV4-3 and TRBJ1-1; D unclear. The V end was cut by 1 base, the J end by 4 bases, with 13 bases between. Germline V lookup: CDR1 LGHNA, CDR2 YSLEER. This CDR3 is built from 15 residues. The CDR3 loop is CASSQVLGGPTEAFF. CDR3 in DNA: TGCGCCAGCAGCCAAGTCTTGGGAGGGCCCACTGAAGCTTTCTTT.

V usage is TRBV25-1 and J usage is TRBJ2-7; weak D call: TRBD1 (5 bases). CDR1 and CDR2 from the germline V gene are MGHDK and SYGVNS. The CDR3 has 13 amino acids. V was pared by 5 bases and J by 5 bases, with 13 bases between. The CDR3 bases are TGTGCCAGCAGTCCAGGGTTTACAAACGAGCAGTACTTC. Translation gives CASSPGFTNEQYF.

This clone was picked up many times. The chain links TRBV30 to TRBJ1-5, with D unclear. The V end lost 0 bases, the J end lost 9 bases, and 12 bases lay between the germline ends. Germline CDR1 GTSNPN, CDR2 SVGIG (reference sequence). This CDR3 is 13 amino acids long. CDR3 nucleotides: TGTGCCTGGAGTGTACTGGAGGGTGGGCCCCAGCATTTT. Translation gives CAWSVLEGGPQHF.

This clone was seen a handful of times. V gene TRBV28 combines with J gene TRBJ1-2, with TRBD1 as a possible D gene (5 bases). Per the germline V gene, CDR1 is MDHEN and CDR2 is SYDVKM. The CDR3 length is 12 residues. V was trimmed by 7 bases and J by 4 bases, leaving 10 bases between them. CDR3 DNA sequence: TGTGCCAGCACAGGGACTCTCTATGGCTACACCTTC. This codes for CASTGTLYGYTF.

The rearrangement joins TRBV19 to TRBJ1-6; D is perhaps TRBD1 (6 bases). This CDR3 is 14 amino acids long. V gave up 1 base and J gave up 7 bases, with 8 bases separating them. Per the germline V gene, CDR1 is LNHDA and CDR2 is SQIVND (reference sequence). CDR3 in DNA: TGTGCCAGTAGTATAGGGGACACAAATTCACCCCTCCACTTT. Encoded protein: CASSIGDTNSPLHF.

The chain carries TRBV5-4 and TRBJ2-7; a weak D match, TRBD1 (7 bases). This CDR3 has 13 amino acids. With 1 base removed from V and 6 bases from J, the gap between germline ends came to 11 bases. Germline V gene sequence: CDR1 SGHNT, CDR2 YYREEE (reference sequence). This CDR3 is CASSLQGGREQYF. As DNA, the CDR3 is TGTGCCAGCAGCTTGCAGGGGGGCCGCGAGCAGTACTTC.

This clone is a singleton in its sample. The rearrangement uses TRBV19 and TRBJ2-1, with 10 bases that match TRBD2. The CDR3 totals 20 residues. V shed 4 bases and J 4 bases; nucleotides not matched to a gene: 19. Germline loops: CDR1 LNHDA, CDR2 SQIVND (reference sequence). In DNA, the CDR3 is TGTGCCAGTAGTAGACAGGCGCTCCCCCGGCTAGCGGGGGATTACAATGAGCAGTTCTTC. Protein product: CASSRQALPRLAGDYNEQFF.

The gene calls are TRBV5-1 and TRBJ1-2; TRBD1 agrees at 7 bases. The CDR3 totals 14 residues. The V and J ends lost 2 bases and 3 bases, in that order; junction bases with no gene match: 4. The germline CDR1 and CDR2 sequences are SGHRS and YFSETQ. The chain's CDR3 is CASSFLQGDYGYTF. The CDR3 DNA follows: TGCGCCAGCAGCTTCCTCCAGGGGGACTATGGCTACACCTTC.

The J gene is TRBJ2-5, the V gene TRBV2, with D perhaps TRBD2 (5 bases). The CDR3 has 13 amino acids. Trimming took off 6 bases at V and 2 bases at J, with 10 bases between the two ends. Looked up from germline, CDR1 is SNHLY and CDR2 is FYNNEI. CDR3 protein: CASREDVQETQYF. The CDR3 DNA sequence: TGTGCCAGCAGGGAGGACGTTCAAGAGACCCAGTACTTC.

The V and J genes are TRBV4-3 and TRBJ1-3, with a possible D match to TRBD1 (6 bases). In germline, CDR1 is LGHNA, CDR2 YSLEER. Trimming cost V 2 bases and J 0 bases, with 11 bases left between them. The CDR3 sequence is 16 residues long. This chain's CDR3 is CASSQMDSSSGNTIYF. In DNA form, the CDR3 reads TGCGCCAGCAGCCAAATGGACAGCTCCTCTGGAAACACCATATATTTT.

The rearrangement links TRBV6-5 to TRBJ1-2, with 7 bases that match TRBD1. V lost 7 bases and J lost 2; bases outside the gene matches: 10. The CDR3 has 15 amino acids. Looked up from germline, CDR1 is MNHEY and CDR2 is SVGAGI. The CDR3: CASKLEGGQNYGYTF. CDR3 bases: TGTGCCAGCAAATTGGAGGGGGGACAGAACTATGGCTACACCTTC.

This chain uses TRBV12-3 or TRBV12-4 with TRBJ1-2, with no clear D. This CDR3 contains 13 residues. Trimming left V 5 bases short and J 4 bases short, with 11 bases between. CDR3 bases: TGTGCCAGCAGTATTGACATTGTCTATGGCTACACCTTC. Encoded protein: CASSIDIVYGYTF.

A single count supports this clone. The chain carries TRBV25-1 and TRBJ1-2; D perhaps matches TRBD1 (6 bases). Germline CDR1 reads MGHDK; CDR2 reads SYGVNS. CDR3 length equals 12 residues. V was cut by 10 bases and J by 1 base, with 10 bases left in between. The CDR3 spells CATQGSNYGYTF. CDR3 nucleotide sequence: TGTGCCACTCAGGGGAGTAACTATGGCTACACCTTC.

V gene TRBV15 combines with J gene TRBJ1-5, with 8 positions matching TRBD1. Trimming removed 4 bases from V and 2 bases from J; junction bases left unmatched: 7. The CDR3 consists of 16 residues. Germline assignment: CDR1 LNHNV and CDR2 YYDKDF (reference sequence). CDR3 in amino acids: CATSISDRVGNQPQHF. The CDR3 DNA reads as TGTGCCACCAGCATTTCGGACAGGGTGGGCAATCAGCCCCAGCATTTT.

This sequence joins TRBV11-3 and TRBJ2-3; tentative D call: TRBD2 (6 bases). From germline, CDR1 is SGHNT and CDR2 YENEEA. Trimming cost V 10 bases and J 11 bases, with 16 bases left between them. CDR3 length: 11 amino acids. The CDR3 DNA is TGTGCCACCCTAGAGGCCGGGGGGCAGTATTTT. Residues: CATLEAGGQYF.

The genes are TRBV11-2 and TRBJ1-5; D uncertain. Trimming left V 4 bases short and J 9 bases short, with 7 bases between. Germline loops: CDR1 SGHAT, CDR2 FQNNGV. The CDR3 is 11 residues long. The CDR3 DNA reads as TGTGCCAGCAGCTCCCCGGGGCCCCAGCATTTT. It codes for CASSSPGPQHF. The full variable domain, in which reference TRBV11-2 and TRBJ1-5 provide the parts outside the CDR3, is EAGVAQSPRYKIIEKRQSVAFWCNPISGHATLYWYQQILGQGPKLLIQFQNNGVVDDSQLPKDRFSAERLKGVDSTLKIQPAKLEDSAVYLCASSSPGPQHFGDGTRLSIL.

The rearrangement joins TRBV27 to TRBJ1-5; 7 bases line up with TRBD1. CDR1 and CDR2 from the germline V gene are MNHEY and SMNVEV (reference sequence). Germline trimming cut 5 bases from V and 5 bases from J; bases unmatched to any gene: 9. The CDR3 extends over 15 amino acids. The CDR3 DNA follows: TGTGCCAGCAGTCCAAAGACAGGGATAGATCAGCCCCAGCATTTT. Translating gives CASSPKTGIDQPQHF.

V and J are TRBV27 and TRBJ1-3; D uncertain. The CDR3 contains 16 residues. Trimming shortened V by 4 bases and J by 1 base, and 14 bases separated the two germline ends. Germline CDR1 MNHEY, CDR2 SMNVEV (reference sequence). The CDR3, as DNA: TGTGCCAGCAGTTCTAGACGGCCGGGGTCTGGAAACACCATATATTTT. It codes for CASSSRRPGSGNTIYF.

V gene TRBV10-3 combines with J gene TRBJ1-2, with 9 bases aligning to TRBD1. The CDR3 contains 15 residues. CDR1 is ENHRY and CDR2 is SYGVKD in the germline V gene. J was trimmed by 6 bases and V by 3 bases; bases with no gene match: 8. CDR3 residues: CAISEPGQGTDGYTF. The CDR3, as DNA: TGTGCCATCAGTGAACCGGGACAGGGAACCGATGGCTACACCTTC.

The chain is built from TRBV2 and TRBJ2-3; perhaps TRBD2 as D (6 bases). This CDR3 is built from 14 residues. V was trimmed by 3 bases and J by 5 bases, leaving 12 bases between them. Germline V gene sequence: CDR1 SNHLY, CDR2 FYNNEI. For the CDR3, the DNA is TGTGCCAGCAGTGAGGGAGGAAATGTAGATACGCAGTATTTT. Translating gives CASSEGGNVDTQYF.

The V gene is TRBV19, the J gene TRBJ1-4; 10 bases align to TRBD1. J was trimmed by 10 bases and V by 4 bases; bases with no gene match: 21. This CDR3 has 19 amino acids. CDR1 LNHDA and CDR2 SQIVND come from the germline V gene (reference sequence). CDR3 loop: CASSKSPGTGALEGGKLFF. The CDR3 nucleotides read TGTGCCAGTAGTAAATCTCCCGGGACAGGGGCCCTTGAGGGTGGAAAACTGTTTTTT.